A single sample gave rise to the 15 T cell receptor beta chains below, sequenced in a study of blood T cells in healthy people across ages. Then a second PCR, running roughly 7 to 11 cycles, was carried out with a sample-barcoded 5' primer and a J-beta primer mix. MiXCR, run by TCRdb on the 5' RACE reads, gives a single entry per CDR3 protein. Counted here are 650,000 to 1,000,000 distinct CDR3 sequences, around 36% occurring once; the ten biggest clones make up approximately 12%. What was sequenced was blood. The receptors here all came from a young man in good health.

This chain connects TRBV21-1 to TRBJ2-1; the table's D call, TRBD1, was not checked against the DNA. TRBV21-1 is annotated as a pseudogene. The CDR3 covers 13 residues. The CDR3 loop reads CASSNLGGCEQFF. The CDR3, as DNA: TGTGCCAGCAGCAACCTAGGGGGCTGTGAGCAGTTCTTC.

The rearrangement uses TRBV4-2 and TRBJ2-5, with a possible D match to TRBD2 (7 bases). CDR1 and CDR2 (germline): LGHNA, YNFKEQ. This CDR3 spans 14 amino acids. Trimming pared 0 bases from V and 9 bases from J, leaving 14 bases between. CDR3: CASSQEGGPPAQYF. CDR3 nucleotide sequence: TGTGCCAGCAGCCAAGAGGGGGGGCCCCCGGCCCAGTACTTC.

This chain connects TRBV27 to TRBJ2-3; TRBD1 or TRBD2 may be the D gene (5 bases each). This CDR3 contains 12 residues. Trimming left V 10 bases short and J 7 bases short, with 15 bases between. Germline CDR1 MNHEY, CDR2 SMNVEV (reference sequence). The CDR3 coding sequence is TGTGCCACCCGGGACCGCACTAATACGCAGTATTTT. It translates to CATRDRTNTQYF.

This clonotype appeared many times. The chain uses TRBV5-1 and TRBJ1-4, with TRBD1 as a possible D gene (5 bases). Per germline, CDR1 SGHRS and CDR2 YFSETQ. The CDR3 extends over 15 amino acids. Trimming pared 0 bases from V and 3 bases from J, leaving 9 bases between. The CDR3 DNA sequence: TGCGCCAGCAGCTTGGAAGCGGGGGCTAATGAAAAACTGTTTTTT. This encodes CASSLEAGANEKLFF.

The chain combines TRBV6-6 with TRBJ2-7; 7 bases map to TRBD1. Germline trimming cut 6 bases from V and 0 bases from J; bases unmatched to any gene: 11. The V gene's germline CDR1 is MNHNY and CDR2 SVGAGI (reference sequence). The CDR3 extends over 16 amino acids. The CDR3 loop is CASSPRADRASYEQYF. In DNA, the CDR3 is TGTGCCAGCAGCCCGAGAGCCGACAGGGCCTCCTACGAGCAGTACTTC.

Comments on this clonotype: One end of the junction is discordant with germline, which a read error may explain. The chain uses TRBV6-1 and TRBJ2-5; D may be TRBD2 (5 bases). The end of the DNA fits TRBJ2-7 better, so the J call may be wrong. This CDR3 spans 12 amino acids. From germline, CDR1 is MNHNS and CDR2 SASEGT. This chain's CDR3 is CAGREGYSEQYF. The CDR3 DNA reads TGTGCCGGCAGAGAGGGTTATAGCGAGCAGTACTTC.

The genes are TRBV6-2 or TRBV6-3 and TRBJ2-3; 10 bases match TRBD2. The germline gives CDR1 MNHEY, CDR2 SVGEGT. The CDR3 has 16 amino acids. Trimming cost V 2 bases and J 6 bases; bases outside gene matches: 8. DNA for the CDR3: TGTGCCAGCAGTTACGCCTATGGGACTAGCGACGATACGCAGTATTTT. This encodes CASSYAYGTSDDTQYF.

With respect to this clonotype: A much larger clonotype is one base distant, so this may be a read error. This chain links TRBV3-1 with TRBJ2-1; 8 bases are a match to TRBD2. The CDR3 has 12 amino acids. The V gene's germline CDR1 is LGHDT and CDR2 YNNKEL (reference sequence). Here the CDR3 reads CAGSQGLAGQFF. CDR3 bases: TGTGCCGGCAGCCAAGGGCTAGCGGGGCAGTTCTTC.

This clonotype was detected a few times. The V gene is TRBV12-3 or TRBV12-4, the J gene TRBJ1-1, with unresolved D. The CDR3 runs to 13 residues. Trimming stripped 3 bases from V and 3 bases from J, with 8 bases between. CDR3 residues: CASSFQVYTEAFF. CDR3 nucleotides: TGTGCCAGCAGTTTTCAGGTGTACACTGAAGCTTTCTTT.

The CDR3 DNA reads TGTGCCAGCTCACCACCGGGCGGGGGAGATCGGCCCCAGCATTTT. It translates to CASSPPGGGDRPQHF. The gene calls are TRBV18 and TRBJ1-5; TRBD1 might be the D (5 bases). The CDR3 is 15 residues long. Germline loops: CDR1 KGHSH, CDR2 LQKENI. With 0 bases removed from V and 9 bases from J, the gap between germline ends came to 15 bases.

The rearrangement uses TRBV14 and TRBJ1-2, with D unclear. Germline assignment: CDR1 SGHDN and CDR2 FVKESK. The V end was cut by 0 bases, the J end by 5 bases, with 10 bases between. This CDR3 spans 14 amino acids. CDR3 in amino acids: CASSQEGHRYGYTF. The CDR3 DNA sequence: TGTGCCAGCAGCCAAGAGGGCCACCGATATGGCTACACCTTC.

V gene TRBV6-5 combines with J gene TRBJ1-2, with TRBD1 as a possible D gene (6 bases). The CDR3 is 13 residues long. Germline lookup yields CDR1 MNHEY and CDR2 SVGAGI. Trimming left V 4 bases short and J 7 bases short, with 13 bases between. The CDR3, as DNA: TGTGCCAGCAGTTTTGGGGGCCGGGGTGGCTACACCTTC. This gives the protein CASSFGGRGGYTF.

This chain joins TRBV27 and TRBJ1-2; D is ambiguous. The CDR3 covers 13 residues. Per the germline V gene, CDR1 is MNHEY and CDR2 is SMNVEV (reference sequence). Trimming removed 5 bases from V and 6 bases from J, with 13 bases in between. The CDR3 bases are TGTGCCAGCAGTGTACGGCTGGGCCATGGCTACACCTTC. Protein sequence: CASSVRLGHGYTF.

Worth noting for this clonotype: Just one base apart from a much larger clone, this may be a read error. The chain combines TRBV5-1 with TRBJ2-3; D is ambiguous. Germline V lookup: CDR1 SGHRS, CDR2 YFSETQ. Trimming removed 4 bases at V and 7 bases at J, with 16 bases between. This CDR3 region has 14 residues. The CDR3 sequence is CASSVGSEQNTQYF. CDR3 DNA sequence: TGCGCCAGCAGCGTGGGCTCTGAGCAAAATACGCAGTATTTT.

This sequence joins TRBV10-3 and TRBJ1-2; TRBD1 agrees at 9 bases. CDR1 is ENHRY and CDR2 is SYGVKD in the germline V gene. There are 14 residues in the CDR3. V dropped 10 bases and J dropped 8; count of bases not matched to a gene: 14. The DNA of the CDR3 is TGTGCCACCTGCCCGGGACAGGGTGGGGGGGGCTACACCTTC. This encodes CATCPGQGGGGYTF.